This entry concerns a single T cell receptor (beta chain). Its antigen remains unidentified. This sample stems from a study of blood T cells in healthy people across ages. Findings of the study overall: With unsorted PBMCs, a conclusive comparison of naive versus antigen-experienced cells was not possible.

PCR was performed a second time for 7 to 11 cycles using a sample-barcoded 5' primer and a J-beta primer mix. A single record per CDR3 protein comes from TCRdb applying MiXCR to the 5' RACE reads. The sample lists 600,000 to 900,000 distinct CDR3 sequences, roughly 25% seen once, with 2.5% to 3.5% in the top ten. In germline, CDR1 is SGDLS, CDR2 YYNGEE. The CDR3 spans 15 residues. The V end was cut by 0 bases, the J end by 4 bases, with 13 bases between. The same specimen was also included in a second study, on T cells of mothers and their children. That paper notes: All donors were healthy and Caucasian; they were a few mothers and their six children. The overlap seen between related mothers and children slightly exceeded that of unrelated pairs, though not significantly.

The specimen sequenced was blood. This chain uses TRBV9 with TRBJ1-1; no clear D gene. This sequence was found in a boy younger than 18 in good health. The CDR3 nucleotides read TGTGCCAGCAGCGTAGCTTTTAGGAGGGTCACTGAAGCTTTCTTT. Encoded protein: CASSVAFRRVTEAFF.